The rows below give T cell receptor beta chains drawn from one sample of a study of CD4 and CD8 cells across lung adenocarcinoma regions. TCRdb redid the calling of the PCR reads with MiXCR, one entry per CDR3 protein. The sample has some 11,000 distinct CDR3 sequences, roughly 48% seen once. The specimen sequenced was CD8+ T cells from the margin of a lung tumor. The origin of the receptors is a female donor with lung adenocarcinoma. The CD4 and CD8 labels of this study may be unreliable. Each CDR3 is given with its conserved first and last residue. Each record gives: D gene, J gene, clone size, V gene, CDR3 DNA, CDR3 protein. The D gene is left open where the match is weak. Expanded clones are given a class, and other clones once, few, many or no size at all.

d_call: TRBD2
j_call: TRBJ2-1
clone_size: many
v_call: TRBV12-3/TRBV12-4
cdr3_nt: TGTGCCAGCAGTAACCCGGGACTAGGGCGATTCAATGAGCAGTTCTTC
cdr3_aa: CASSNPGLGRFNEQFF

d_call: NA
j_call: TRBJ2-4
clone_size: NA
v_call: TRBV20-1
cdr3_nt: TGCAGTGCTAGAGATTCATGGGGCAAGGCCAAAGACACCCAGTACTTC
cdr3_aa: CSARDSWGKAKDTQYF

d_call: NA
j_call: TRBJ2-3
clone_size: NA
v_call: TRBV5-1
cdr3_nt: TGCGCCAGCAGCCCCGACCGAACGGGTGTGAACACAGGTACGCAGTATTTT
cdr3_aa: CASSPDRTGVNTGTQYF

d_call: TRBD2
j_call: TRBJ2-3
clone_size: NA
v_call: TRBV6-1
cdr3_nt: TGTGCCAGCAGGGAACTGGGAGGGAAAAACACGCAGTATTTT
cdr3_aa: CASRELGGKNTQYF

d_call: TRBD2
j_call: TRBJ2-5
clone_size: NA
v_call: TRBV27
cdr3_nt: TGTGCCAGCAAACCTCTAGCGGGACAAGAGACCCAGTACTTC
cdr3_aa: CASKPLAGQETQYF

d_call: TRBD2
j_call: TRBJ2-3
clone_size: NA
v_call: TRBV6-1
cdr3_nt: TGTGCCAGCAGTGAAACTAGCGGGGGGAAAAACACGCAGTATTTT
cdr3_aa: CASSETSGGKNTQYF

d_call: NA
j_call: TRBJ1-1
clone_size: many
v_call: TRBV6-1
cdr3_nt: TGTGCCACCTCTACGGGGGGGAGGGGCCTCACTGAAGCTTTCTTT
cdr3_aa: CATSTGGRGLTEAFF

d_call: NA
j_call: TRBJ2-3
clone_size: once
v_call: TRBV6-1
cdr3_nt: TGTGCCAGCAGTGAGGGCGGGGGGACAGATACGCAGTATTTC
cdr3_aa: CASSEGGGTDTQYF

d_call: NA
j_call: TRBJ2-4
clone_size: NA
v_call: TRBV6-1
cdr3_nt: TGTGCCAGCAGTGGAGGACGTGACCAGGACATTCAGTACTTC
cdr3_aa: CASSGGRDQDIQYF

d_call: NA
j_call: TRBJ2-5
clone_size: NA
v_call: TRBV6-1
cdr3_nt: TGTGCCAGCAGTGAAGGGGGACTAGGGGGCGGGCCCCAAGACACCCAGTACTTC
cdr3_aa: CASSEGGLGGGPQDTQYF

d_call: NA
j_call: TRBJ1-2
clone_size: few
v_call: TRBV6-1
cdr3_nt: TGTGCCAGCAGGACCGGGACAAAGCTTAACTATGGCTACACCTTC
cdr3_aa: CASRTGTKLNYGYTF

d_call: NA
j_call: TRBJ2-7
clone_size: NA
v_call: TRBV10-3
cdr3_nt: TGTGCCATCAGTGAGGGTGCGTTTGGGCAGTACTTC
cdr3_aa: CAISEGAFGQYF

d_call: TRBD2
j_call: TRBJ2-3
clone_size: NA
v_call: TRBV5-1
cdr3_nt: TGCGCCAGGAGCTCGGGACTAGCGGGGGGGGCAGATACGCAGTATTTT
cdr3_aa: CARSSGLAGGADTQYF

d_call: TRBD1
j_call: TRBJ1-1
clone_size: many
v_call: TRBV6-1
cdr3_nt: TGTGCCAGCAGTGTAAGTTCGGGACAGGGTAAGACTGAAGCTTTCTTT
cdr3_aa: CASSVSSGQGKTEAFF

d_call: NA
j_call: TRBJ2-3
clone_size: NA
v_call: TRBV10-2
cdr3_nt: TGCGCGGGCAGCGGGGGAGGGGGCGGGGAGACCCAGTATTTC
cdr3_aa: CAGSGGGGGETQYF

d_call: TRBD2
j_call: TRBJ2-2
clone_size: many
v_call: TRBV7-2
cdr3_nt: TGTGCCAGCAGCTTAGCGCTAAAAGGACTAGCGGGGGGTAGCACCGGGGAGCTGTTTTTT
cdr3_aa: CASSLALKGLAGGSTGELFF

d_call: NA
j_call: TRBJ2-1
clone_size: once
v_call: TRBV6-1
cdr3_nt: TGTGCCAGCAGTGTGGTCAGGACCAATGCGCAGTTCTTT
cdr3_aa: CASSVVRTNAQFF

d_call: NA
j_call: TRBJ1-4
clone_size: NA
v_call: TRBV5-4
cdr3_nt: TGTGCCAGCAGCCGGGCTAGGGGTCCTAATGAAAAACTGTTTTTT
cdr3_aa: CASSRARGPNEKLFF

d_call: NA
j_call: TRBJ2-5
clone_size: NA
v_call: TRBV6-1
cdr3_nt: TGTGCCAGCAGAAAGACAGGCTCGATCCAAGAGACCCAGTACTTC
cdr3_aa: CASRKTGSIQETQYF

d_call: TRBD2
j_call: TRBJ2-5
clone_size: NA
v_call: TRBV6-1
cdr3_nt: TGTGCCAGGGGTCCGGGGGGGGGGGACCAAGAGACGCAGTACTTT
cdr3_aa: CARGPGGGDQETQYF